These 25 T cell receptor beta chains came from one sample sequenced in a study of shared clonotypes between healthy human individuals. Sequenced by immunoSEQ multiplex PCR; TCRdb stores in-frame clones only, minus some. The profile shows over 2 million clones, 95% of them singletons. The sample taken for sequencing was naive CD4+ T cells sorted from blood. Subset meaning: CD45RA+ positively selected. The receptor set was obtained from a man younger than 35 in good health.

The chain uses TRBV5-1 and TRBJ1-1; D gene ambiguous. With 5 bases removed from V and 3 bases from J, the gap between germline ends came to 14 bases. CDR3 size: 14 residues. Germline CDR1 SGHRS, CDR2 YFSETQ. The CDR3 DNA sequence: TGCGCCAGCAGGGAATTTTGGCCCGACACTGAAGCTTTCTTT. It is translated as CASREFWPDTEAFF.

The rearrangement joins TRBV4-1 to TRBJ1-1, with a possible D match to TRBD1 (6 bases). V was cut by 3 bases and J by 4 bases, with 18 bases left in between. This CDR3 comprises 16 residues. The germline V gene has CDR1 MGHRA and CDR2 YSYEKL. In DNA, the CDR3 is TGCGCCAGCAGCCATGGTTATGTACGGGGGCTCACTGAAGCTTTCTTT. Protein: CASSHGYVRGLTEAFF.

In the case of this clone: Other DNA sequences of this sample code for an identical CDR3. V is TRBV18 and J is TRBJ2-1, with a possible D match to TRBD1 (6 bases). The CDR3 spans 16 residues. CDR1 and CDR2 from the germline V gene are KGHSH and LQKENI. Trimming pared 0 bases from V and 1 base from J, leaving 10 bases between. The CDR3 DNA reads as TGTGCCAGCTCACCACCAGGACAGAGATCCTACAATGAGCAGTTCTTC. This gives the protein CASSPPGQRSYNEQFF.

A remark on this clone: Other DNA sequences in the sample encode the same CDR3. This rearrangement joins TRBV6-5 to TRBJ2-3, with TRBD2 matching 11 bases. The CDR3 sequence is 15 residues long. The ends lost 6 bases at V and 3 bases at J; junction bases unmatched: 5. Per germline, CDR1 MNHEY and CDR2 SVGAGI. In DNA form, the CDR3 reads TGTGCCAGCAGACGAACTAGCGGGAGAACAGATACGCAGTATTTT. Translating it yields CASRRTSGRTDTQYF.

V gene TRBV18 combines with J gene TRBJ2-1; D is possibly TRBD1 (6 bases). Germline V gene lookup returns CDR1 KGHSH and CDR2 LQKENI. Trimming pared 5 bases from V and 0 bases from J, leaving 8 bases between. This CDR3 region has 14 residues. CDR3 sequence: CASSGQSSYNEQFF. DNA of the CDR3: TGTGCCAGCTCAGGACAGAGCTCCTACAATGAGCAGTTCTTC.

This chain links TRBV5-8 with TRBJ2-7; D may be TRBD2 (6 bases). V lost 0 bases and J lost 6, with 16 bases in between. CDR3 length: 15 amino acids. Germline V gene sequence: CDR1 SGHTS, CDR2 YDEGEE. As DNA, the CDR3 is TGTGCCAGCAGCTTGGACGGGGGTTATGCTTTCGAGCAGTACTTC. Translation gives CASSLDGGYAFEQYF.

This CDR3 reads CAISVDQNNEQFF. CDR3 nucleotide sequence: TGTGCCATCAGTGTTGACCAGAACAATGAGCAGTTCTTC. This chain uses TRBV10-3 with TRBJ2-1; D is unclear. The V gene lost 4 bases and the J gene lost 5 bases, with 9 bases spanning the gap. This CDR3 has 13 residues. From germline, CDR1 is ENHRY and CDR2 SYGVKD.

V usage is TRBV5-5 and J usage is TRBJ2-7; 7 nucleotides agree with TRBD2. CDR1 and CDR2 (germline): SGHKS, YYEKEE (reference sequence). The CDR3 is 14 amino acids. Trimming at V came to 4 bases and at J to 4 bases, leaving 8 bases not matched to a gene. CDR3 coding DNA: TGTGCCAGCAGCCGCGGGACCGGGAGGTACGAGCAGTACTTC. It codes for CASSRGTGRYEQYF.

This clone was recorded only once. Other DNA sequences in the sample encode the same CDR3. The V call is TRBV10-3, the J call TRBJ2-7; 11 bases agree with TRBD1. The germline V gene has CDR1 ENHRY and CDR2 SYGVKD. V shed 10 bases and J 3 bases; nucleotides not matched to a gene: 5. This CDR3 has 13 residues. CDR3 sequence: CATTGTGGYEQYF. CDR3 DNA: TGTGCCACCACCGGGACAGGGGGCTACGAGCAGTACTTC.

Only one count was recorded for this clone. As DNA, the CDR3 is TGTGCCAGCGGGAGGGAGGATACCTATACGCAGTATTTT. As protein: CASGREDTYTQYF. The rearrangement joins TRBV9 to TRBJ2-3; the match to TRBD2 covers 7 bases. Germline-derived CDR1 and CDR2 are SGDLS and YYNGEE. After removal of 7 bases from V and 7 bases from J, the junction contained 9 bases not matched to a gene. The CDR3 contains 13 residues.

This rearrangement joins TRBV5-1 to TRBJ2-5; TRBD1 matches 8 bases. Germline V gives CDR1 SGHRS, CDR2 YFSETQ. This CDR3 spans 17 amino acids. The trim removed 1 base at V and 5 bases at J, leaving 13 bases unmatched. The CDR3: CASSLWGSSGGGETQYF. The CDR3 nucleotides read TGCGCCAGCAGCTTGTGGGGTTCTTCAGGGGGCGGCGAGACCCAGTACTTC. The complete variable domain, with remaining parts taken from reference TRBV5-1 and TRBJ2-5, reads KAGVTQTPRYLIKTRGQQVTLSCSPISGHRSVSWYQQTPGQGLQFLFEYFSETQRNKGNFPGRFSGRQFSNSRSEMNVSTLELGDSALYLCASSLWGSSGGGETQYFGPGTRLLVL.

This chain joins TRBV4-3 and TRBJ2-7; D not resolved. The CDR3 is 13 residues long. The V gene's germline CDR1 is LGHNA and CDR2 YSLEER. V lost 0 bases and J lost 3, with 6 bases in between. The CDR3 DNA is TGCGCCAGCAGCCAAGATCAGAACTACGAGCAGTACTTC. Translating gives CASSQDQNYEQYF.

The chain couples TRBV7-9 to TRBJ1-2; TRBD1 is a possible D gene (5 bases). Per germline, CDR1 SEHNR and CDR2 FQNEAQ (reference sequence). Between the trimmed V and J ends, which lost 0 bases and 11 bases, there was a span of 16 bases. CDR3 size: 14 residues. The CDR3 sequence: CASSLAGTHGEYTF. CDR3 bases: TGTGCCAGCAGCTTAGCGGGGACCCATGGGGAGTACACCTTC.

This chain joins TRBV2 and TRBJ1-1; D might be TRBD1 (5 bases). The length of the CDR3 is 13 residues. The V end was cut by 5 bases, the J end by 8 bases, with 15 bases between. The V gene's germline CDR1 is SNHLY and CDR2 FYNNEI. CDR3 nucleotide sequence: TGTGCCAGCAGTAACCGGGACGGGACCGAAGCTTTCTTT. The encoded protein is CASSNRDGTEAFF.

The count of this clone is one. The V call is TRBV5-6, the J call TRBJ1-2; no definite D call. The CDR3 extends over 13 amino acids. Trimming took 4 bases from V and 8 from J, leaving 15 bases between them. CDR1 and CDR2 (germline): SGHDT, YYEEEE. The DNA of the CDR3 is TGTGCCAGCAGCGTAGGACTTACGGCCGGCTACACCTTC. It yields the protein CASSVGLTAGYTF.

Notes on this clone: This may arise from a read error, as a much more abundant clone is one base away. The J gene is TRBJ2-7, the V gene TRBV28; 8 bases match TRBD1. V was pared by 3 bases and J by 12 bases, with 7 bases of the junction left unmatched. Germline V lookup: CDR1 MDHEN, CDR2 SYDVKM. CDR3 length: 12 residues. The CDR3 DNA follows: TGTGCCAGCAGTTTCGGACAGGGTAAGCGGTACTTC. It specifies CASSFGQGKRYF.

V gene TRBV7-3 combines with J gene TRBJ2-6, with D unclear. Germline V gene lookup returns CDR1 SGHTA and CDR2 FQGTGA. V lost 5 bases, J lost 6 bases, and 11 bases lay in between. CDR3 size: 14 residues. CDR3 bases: TGTGCCAGCAGCCCTCCTGGCGTGGCCAACGTCCTGACTTTC. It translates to CASSPPGVANVLTF.

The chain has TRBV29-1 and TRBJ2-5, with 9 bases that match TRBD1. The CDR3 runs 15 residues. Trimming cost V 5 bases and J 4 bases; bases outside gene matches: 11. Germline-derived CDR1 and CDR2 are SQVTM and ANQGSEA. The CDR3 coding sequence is TGCAGCGTTATAACGACAGGGGGGGTCCGAGAGACCCAGTACTTC. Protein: CSVITTGGVRETQYF. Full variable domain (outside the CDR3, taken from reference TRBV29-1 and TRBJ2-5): SAVISQKPSRDICQRGTSLTIQCQVDSQVTMMFWYRQQPGQSLTLIATANQGSEATYESGFVIDKFPISRPNLTFSTLTVSNMSPEDSSIYLCSVITTGGVRETQYFGPGTRLLVL.

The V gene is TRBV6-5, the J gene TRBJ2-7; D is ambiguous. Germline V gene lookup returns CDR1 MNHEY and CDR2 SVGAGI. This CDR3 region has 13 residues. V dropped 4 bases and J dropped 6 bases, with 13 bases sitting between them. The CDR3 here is CASSLGFAFEQYF. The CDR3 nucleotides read TGTGCCAGCAGTTTGGGGTTCGCATTCGAGCAGTACTTC.

The CDR3 sequence is CASSRGLPSSTDTQYF. The CDR3 DNA is TGTGCCAGCAGCCGCGGACTACCTAGTAGCACAGATACGCAGTATTTT. The chain is built from TRBV14 and TRBJ2-3; D is possibly TRBD2 (6 bases). The CDR3 covers 16 residues. Germline V gene lookup returns CDR1 SGHDN and CDR2 FVKESK. The germline V and J ends were trimmed by 4 bases and 0 bases, with 14 bases remaining between them. The full variable domain, rest sourced from reference TRBV14 and TRBJ2-3, is EAGVTQFPSHSVIEKGQTVTLRCDPISGHDNLYWYRRVMGKEIKFLLHFVKESKQDESGMPNNRFLAERTGGTYSTLKVQPAELEDSGVYFCASSRGLPSSTDTQYFGPGTRLTVL.

In nucleotides, the CDR3 is TGTGCCAGCAGCCGAGTGGGGGGGAATGAAAAACTGTTTTTT. Translating gives CASSRVGGNEKLFF. The chain joins TRBV14 to TRBJ1-4, with D perhaps TRBD1 (5 bases). There are 14 residues in the CDR3. Germline V CDR1 and CDR2: SGHDN, FVKESK. With 4 bases removed from V and 5 bases from J, the gap between germline ends came to 11 bases.

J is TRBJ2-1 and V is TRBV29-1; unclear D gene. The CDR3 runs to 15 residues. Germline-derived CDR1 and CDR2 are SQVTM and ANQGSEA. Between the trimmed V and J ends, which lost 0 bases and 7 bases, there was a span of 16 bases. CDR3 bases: TGCAGCGTTGAAGAGATCTGGGTCTCGGAGAATGAGCAGTTCTTC. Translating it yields CSVEEIWVSENEQFF.

The CDR3 DNA sequence: TGTGCCAGCAACCGGGACAGGGTAATTTTAGTCTACGAGCAGTACTTC. The encoded protein is CASNRDRVILVYEQYF. The V and J genes are TRBV2 and TRBJ2-7; TRBD1 aligns across 9 bases. The germline CDR1 and CDR2 sequences are SNHLY and FYNNEI. Trimming took 7 bases from V and 3 from J; bases not matched to a gene: 13. CDR3 length: 16 amino acids.

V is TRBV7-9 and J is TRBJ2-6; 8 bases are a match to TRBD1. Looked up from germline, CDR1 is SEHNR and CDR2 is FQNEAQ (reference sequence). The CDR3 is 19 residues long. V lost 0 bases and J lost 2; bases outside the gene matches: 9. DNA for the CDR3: TGTGCCAGCAGCTTAGCATTAGGACAGGGATCACCTGGGGCCAACGTCCTGACTTTC. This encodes CASSLALGQGSPGANVLTF. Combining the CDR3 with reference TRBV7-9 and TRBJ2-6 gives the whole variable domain DTGVSQNPRHKITKRGQNVTFRCDPISEHNRLYWYRQTLGQGPEFLTYFQNEAQLEKSRLLSDRFSAERPKGSFSTLEIQRTEQGDSAMYLCASSLALGQGSPGANVLTFGAGSRLTVL.

The CDR3 region has the DNA TGTGCCAGCAGCTTAGATCGTACCAGGGGGGATTCACCCCTCCACTTT. Protein sequence: CASSLDRTRGDSPLHF. The rearrangement links TRBV11-2 to TRBJ1-6; 7 bases are shared with TRBD1. Germline V lookup: CDR1 SGHAT, CDR2 FQNNGV. This CDR3 is built from 16 residues. Germline trimming cut 0 bases from V and 8 bases from J; bases unmatched to any gene: 7.